The source of this T cell receptor beta chain is a study of cytomegalovirus exposure and HLA in healthy donors. Use of 60 Vbeta and 13 Jbeta primers characterized the PCR. Data came from immunoSEQ multiplex PCR; TCRdb stores just in-frame clones and leaves some out. Altogether 130,000 or so clones are present, 70% to 85% being singletons, with the ten largest covering less than 6%. The V gene's germline CDR1 is MDHEN and CDR2 SYDVKM. The CDR3 contains 16 residues. The ends lost 2 bases at V and 5 bases at J; junction bases unmatched: 5. This TCR derives from a young man in good health and CMV-seropositive. V usage is TRBV28 and J usage is TRBJ1-4; TRBD1 agrees at 10 bases. The sequenced material came from PBMCs. The CDR3 DNA sequence: TGTGCCAGCAGTTTACCCCAGGGACAGGGGAATGAAAAACTGTTTTTT. Translated, it gives CASSLPQGQGNEKLFF.